This T cell receptor beta chain derives from a study of blood T cell repertoires in COVID-19. Assay: immunoSEQ multiplex PCR; the TCRdb copy retains only in-frame clones and omits some. The table shows about 250,000 clones, with more than 60% occurring only once. The sequencing input was peripheral blood. The TCR was taken from a middle-aged woman with active or convalescent COVID-19.

The CDR3 is CASSRDREGGQPQHF. The DNA of the CDR3 is TGTGCCAGCAGTCGAGACAGGGAAGGGGGTCAGCCCCAGCATTTT. The chain carries TRBV6-5 and TRBJ1-5, with 7 nucleotides matching TRBD1. In germline, CDR1 is MNHEY, CDR2 SVGAGI. V lost 5 bases, J lost 6 bases, and 10 bases stayed unmatched. CDR3 length: 15 residues.